Here is one TCR beta chain with its context. The data are from a study of PD-L1 blockade in urothelial cancer. Time point meaning: pretreatment peripheral blood. Patients presented with locally advanced or metastatic urothelial carcinoma. Synthetic templates analogous to TCR were spiked into all PCRs individually. TCRdb's table, derived via immunoSEQ multiplex PCR, lists solely in-frame clones and lacks some. This repertoire shows 33,000 or so clones, roughly four fifths found once; its top ten account for 6.8%. CDR3 size: 14 residues. Trimming removed 2 bases at V and 4 bases at J, with 11 bases between. Germline-derived CDR1 and CDR2 are MDHEN and SYDVKM.

This chain uses TRBV28 with TRBJ1-1, with unresolved D. The sample here was PBMCs, taken around atezolizumab (anti-PD-L1) treatment. The sequence derives from a man in his 60s with urothelial cancer. CDR3 nucleotide sequence: TGTGCCAGCAGTTTAGTTGGTCGAGGCACTGAAGCTTTCTTT. As protein: CASSLVGRGTEAFF.